Below are 9 T cell receptor beta chains sequenced from a single sample in a study of blood T cell repertoires in COVID-19. Profiling relied on immunoSEQ multiplex PCR, and the TCRdb table lists in-frame clones only, not all of them. There are some 380,000 clones in the sample; 81% occur only once, and more than 1% lies in the top ten. Sample: peripheral blood. The receptor set was obtained from a human donor with acute or convalescent COVID-19. The donor label of this sample is uncertain.

This clone was seen more than once but under ten times. The chain uses TRBV7-9 and TRBJ2-1, with 7 positions matching TRBD1. The CDR3 is made up of 15 amino acids. CDR1 is SEHNR, CDR2 FQNEAQ, per germline (reference sequence). V dropped 5 bases and J dropped 5; count of bases not matched to a gene: 9. CDR3 protein: CASSQHRGANNEQFF. The CDR3 DNA follows: TGTGCCAGCAGCCAACACAGGGGCGCGAACAATGAGCAGTTCTTC.

V gene TRBV2 combines with J gene TRBJ1-2, with D perhaps TRBD1 (5 bases). The length of the CDR3 is 12 residues. Trimming left V 3 bases short and J 8 bases short, with 10 bases between. CDR1 and CDR2 (germline): SNHLY, FYNNEI. As DNA, the CDR3 is TGTGCCAGCAGTGACGGGGGGTCGGGCTACACCTTC. Translated, it gives CASSDGGSGYTF.

The V gene is TRBV29-1, the J gene TRBJ1-1; D call uncertain. The CDR3 covers 13 residues. With 5 bases removed from V and 0 bases from J, the gap between germline ends came to 10 bases. Germline lookup yields CDR1 SQVTM and CDR2 ANQGSEA. For the CDR3, the DNA is TGCAGCGTTCGCGGGAGGATGAACACTGAAGCTTTCTTT. This codes for CSVRGRMNTEAFF.

This clone was counted only a few times. The rearrangement joins TRBV7-6 to TRBJ1-6, with TRBD1 as a possible D gene (6 bases). The CDR3 is 15 residues long. Germline V CDR1 and CDR2: SGHVS, FNYEAQ. V lost 5 bases and J lost 7, with 15 bases in between. CDR3 DNA: TGTGCCAGCAGCAAAAGGGGGGGCTGGAATTCACCCCTCCACTTT. Amino acid sequence: CASSKRGGWNSPLHF.

This rearrangement joins TRBV29-1 to TRBJ1-5; D is undetermined. The germline V gene encodes CDR1 SQVTM and CDR2 ANQGSEA. The germline V and J ends were trimmed by 4 bases and 4 bases, with 11 bases remaining between them. The CDR3 contains 13 residues. This CDR3 reads CSVAVTNNQPQHF. The CDR3, as DNA: TGCAGCGTTGCCGTGACAAATAATCAGCCCCAGCATTTT. The full variable domain, in which reference TRBV29-1 and TRBJ1-5 provide the parts outside the CDR3, is SAVISQKPSRDICQRGTSLTIQCQVDSQVTMMFWYRQQPGQSLTLIATANQGSEATYESGFVIDKFPISRPNLTFSTLTVSNMSPEDSSIYLCSVAVTNNQPQHFGDGTRLSIL.

The chain links TRBV18 to TRBJ2-7; D perhaps matches TRBD1 (5 bases). The CDR3 is 14 amino acids. Deletions cut 0 bases from V and 2 bases from J, with 8 bases between. Germline V CDR1 and CDR2: KGHSH, LQKENI. CDR3 amino acids: CASSPPRQPYEQYF. The DNA of the CDR3 is TGTGCCAGCTCACCACCCAGACAGCCCTACGAGCAGTACTTC.

This clone was detected only a few times. This sequence joins TRBV6-2 or TRBV6-3 and TRBJ1-4; D remains ambiguous. From germline, CDR1 is MNHEY and CDR2 SVGEGT. The ends were cut back, 6 bases at V and 8 bases at J, with 16 bases in the middle. This CDR3 has 14 residues. CDR3 nucleotide sequence: TGTGCCAGCAGCCCCGGAGGGTGGAACGAAAAACTGTTTTTT. It specifies CASSPGGWNEKLFF.

This clone was observed a handful of times. The V gene is TRBV10-2, the J gene TRBJ2-5, with D hard to call. Deletions cut 4 bases from V and 2 bases from J, with 11 bases between. CDR1 is WSHSY and CDR2 is SAAADI in the germline V gene. The CDR3 totals 14 residues. The CDR3, as DNA: TGCGCCAGCAGTGGGTGGCGGAAACAAGAGACCCAGTACTTC. It is translated as CASSGWRKQETQYF.

The rearrangement uses TRBV9 and TRBJ1-1, with TRBD1 matching over 7 bases. The germline V gene encodes CDR1 SGDLS and CDR2 YYNGEE. The CDR3 loop spans 15 amino acids. The junction had 7 bases not matched to a gene; V was cut back by 3 bases and J by 2 bases. CDR3 in amino acids: CASSAGDRINTEAFF. The CDR3 nucleotides read TGTGCCAGCAGCGCGGGGGACAGAATAAACACTGAAGCTTTCTTT. Together with reference TRBV9 and TRBJ1-1, the CDR3 gives the full variable domain: DSGVTQTPKHLITATGQRVTLRCSPRSGDLSVYWYQQSLDQGLQFLIQYYNGEERAKGNILERFSAQQFPDLHSELNLSSLELGDSALYFCASSAGDRINTEAFFGQGTRLTVV.